The rows below give T cell receptor beta chains drawn from one sample of a study of cytomegalovirus exposure and HLA in healthy donors. Assay used: immunoSEQ multiplex PCR; TCRdb lists only in-frame clones, some missing. The sample contains about 98,000 clones, around 80% of which appear only once. The sequenced sample was PBMCs. The receptors come from a man in his forties in good health and CMV-seronegative. Both conserved end residues are part of each CDR3. Fields, in order: CDR3 DNA, CDR3 protein, clone size, D gene, J gene, V gene. The D gene is left open where the match is weak. Expanded clones are given a class, and other clones once, few, many or no size at all.

DNA: TGTGCCAGCAGTGAAGGTAGCGGGGGACAGGATACGCAGTATTTT
CDR3: CASSEGSGGQDTQYF
size: NA
D: TRBD2
J: TRBJ2-3
V: TRBV6-1

DNA: TGTGCCAGCAGCTTAGGTGGCAGTTCCTTATCTGGCTACACCTTC
CDR3: CASSLGGSSLSGYTF
size: NA
D: NA
J: TRBJ1-2
V: TRBV13

DNA: TGTGCCAGCAGCACCGGGGGGAAGAACACCGGGGAGCTGTTTTTT
CDR3: CASSTGGKNTGELFF
size: NA
D: TRBD2
J: TRBJ2-2
V: TRBV7-2

DNA: TGTGCCAGCACCTTATTCGGGAACTCTGGAAACACCATATATTTT
CDR3: CASTLFGNSGNTIYF
size: NA
D: NA
J: TRBJ1-3
V: TRBV28

DNA: TGTGCCAGCGCCACCGGGACTAGTTTCTACGAGCAGTACTTC
CDR3: CASATGTSFYEQYF
size: NA
D: TRBD2
J: TRBJ2-7
V: TRBV7-8

DNA: TGCGCCAGCAGCCGGGACAGCCTCGGCGAGCAGTACTTC
CDR3: CASSRDSLGEQYF
size: once
D: TRBD1
J: TRBJ2-7
V: TRBV5-1

DNA: TGCGCCAGCAGCCAAGACGGGTGGCGGGCGGGTGGCTACACCTTC
CDR3: CASSQDGWRAGGYTF
size: NA
D: NA
J: TRBJ1-2
V: TRBV4-1

DNA: TGTGCCAGTAGTAAGGGGGCGCGTTACGAGCAGTACTTC
CDR3: CASSKGARYEQYF
size: NA
D: TRBD1
J: TRBJ2-7
V: TRBV19

DNA: TGTGCCAGCAATTCGCCGGGACAGGGGAATTCCTACAATGAGCAGTTCTTC
CDR3: CASNSPGQGNSYNEQFF
size: NA
D: TRBD1
J: TRBJ2-1
V: TRBV5-5

DNA: TGCGCCAGCAGGAGTAGCGGGGGCCCTCGGGAGACCCAGTACTTC
CDR3: CASRSSGGPRETQYF
size: NA
D: TRBD2
J: TRBJ2-5
V: TRBV5-1

DNA: TGTGCCAGCAGTCCAGGGGGAATGAACACTGAAGCTTTCTTT
CDR3: CASSPGGMNTEAFF
size: NA
D: TRBD1
J: TRBJ1-1
V: TRBV27

DNA: TGTGCCAGCTTACGGGACAGGGTTTCGGGCTACACCTTC
CDR3: CASLRDRVSGYTF
size: NA
D: TRBD1
J: TRBJ1-2
V: TRBV2

DNA: TGTGCCAGCAGCTTATTACAGGGGGCGAGTTACAATGAGCAGTTCTTC
CDR3: CASSLLQGASYNEQFF
size: NA
D: TRBD1
J: TRBJ2-1
V: TRBV7-2

DNA: TGTGCCAGCAGCTTACAGCAGGGTTCAGATACGCAGTATTTT
CDR3: CASSLQQGSDTQYF
size: NA
D: NA
J: TRBJ2-3
V: TRBV7-9